A selection of T cell receptor beta chains follows, all from one sample in a study of PD-L1 blockade in urothelial cancer. The protocol was immunoSEQ multiplex PCR, while the TCRdb copy is restricted to in-frame clones and leaves out a portion. The sample lists about 38,000 clones; approximately 86% were seen once. This sample comprised PBMCs, obtained around atezolizumab (anti-PD-L1) treatment. Receptors originate from a man aged 80 or over with urothelial cancer. CDR3s leave out the opening cysteine and the closing phenylalanine or tryptophan.

v_gene,len,CDR3aa
TRBV25-1,14,ASSVPGGPNTGELF
TRBV28,16,ASSFGSRGGTSYNEQF
TRBV5-6,16,ASNLKVGRAGANTEAF
TRBV10-3,11,AISESQDWRKY
TRBV5-4,13,ASSVTSGIPGELF
TRBV10-1,12,ASSGDSIPYEQY
TRBV14,11,ASSQVTAGGQY
TRBV18,15,ASSPPGGTSGSYEQY
TRBV5-1,13,ASSLGQLRTGELF
TRBV28,10,ASSLRVRTQY
TRBV18,13,ASSSGLADSYEQY
TRBV5-1,16,ASSSGLAGAPGGDTQY
TRBV11-2,12,ASSLGLAGAEQF
TRBV2,11,ATQSRVFTEAF
TRBV7-2,13,ASSRPTGGLHEQY
TRBV7-2,16,ASSLAGPGVVSKETQY
TRBV15,13,ATSRERDGANTIY
TRBV7-9,12,ASSFGRSTDTQY
TRBV2,15,ASSEAKVAGVTGELF
TRBV5-1,10,ASGTGSYEQY
TRBV18,14,ASSPPGPRDTGELF
TRBV30,16,AWSDSGVASLTNEKLF
TRBV29-1,10,SVVWGADTQY
TRBV7-2,13,ASSFKLTDIYGYT
TRBV6-5,12,ASARTSGRDEQF
TRBV9,13,ASSVAGAGRNTIY
TRBV4-1,14,ASSQPGQANNEKLF
TRBV5-1,16,ASSFPTSGRAQGETQY
TRBV28,13,ASSFRLAGSDEQY
TRBV27,10,ASRDFRETQY
TRBV4-1,13,ASSHLGDRVHEQY